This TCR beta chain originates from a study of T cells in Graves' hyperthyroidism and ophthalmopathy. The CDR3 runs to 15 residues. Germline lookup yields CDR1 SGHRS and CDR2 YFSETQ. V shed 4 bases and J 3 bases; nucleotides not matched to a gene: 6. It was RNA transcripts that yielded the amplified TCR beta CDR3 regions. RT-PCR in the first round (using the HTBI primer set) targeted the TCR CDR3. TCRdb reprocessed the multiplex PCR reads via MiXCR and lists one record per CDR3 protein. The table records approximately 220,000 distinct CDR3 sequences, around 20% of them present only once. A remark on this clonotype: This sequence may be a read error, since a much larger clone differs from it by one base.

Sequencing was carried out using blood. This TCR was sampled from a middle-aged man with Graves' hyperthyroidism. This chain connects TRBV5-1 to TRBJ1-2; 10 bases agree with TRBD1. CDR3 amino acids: CASSVTGTGDYGYTF. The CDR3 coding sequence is TGCGCCAGCAGCGTGACCGGGACAGGGGACTATGGCTACACCTTC.